Described below is a single TCR beta chain sequence and its context. Cyclophosphamide on days +3 and +4 followed busulfan-fludarabine conditioning and a marrow graft. V lost 5 bases and J lost 4; bases outside the gene matches: 8. CDR3 length: 15 amino acids. In germline, CDR1 is LNHDA, CDR2 SQIVND (reference sequence). The sample originates from a study of T cells after posttransplantation cyclophosphamide. Generated by immunoSEQ multiplex PCR, the TCRdb table keeps only in-frame clones and is missing some. The table lists 2,000 or so clones, around four fifths of them singletons, with around 18% in the top ten.

The TCR was taken from a male patient aged 25-45 years who received an allogeneic stem cell transplant from a related donor, was CMV-positive, and had acute GVHD only. Some T cells may be graft donor cells. The chain has TRBV19 and TRBJ2-3; 8 positions match TRBD1. Sequenced material: PBMCs, taken around 300 days after allogeneic stem cell transplant with posttransplant cyclophosphamide. The CDR3 here is CASSVQGALADTQYF. Written as DNA, the CDR3 is TGTGCCAGTAGTGTCCAGGGGGCGCTTGCAGATACGCAGTATTTT. Supplemented by reference TRBV19 and TRBJ2-3, the full variable domain reads DGGITQSPKYLFRKEGQNVTLSCEQNLNHDAMYWYRQDPGQGLRLIYYSQIVNDFQKGDIAEGYSVSREKKESFPLTVTSAQKNPTAFYLCASSVQGALADTQYFGPGTRLTVL.